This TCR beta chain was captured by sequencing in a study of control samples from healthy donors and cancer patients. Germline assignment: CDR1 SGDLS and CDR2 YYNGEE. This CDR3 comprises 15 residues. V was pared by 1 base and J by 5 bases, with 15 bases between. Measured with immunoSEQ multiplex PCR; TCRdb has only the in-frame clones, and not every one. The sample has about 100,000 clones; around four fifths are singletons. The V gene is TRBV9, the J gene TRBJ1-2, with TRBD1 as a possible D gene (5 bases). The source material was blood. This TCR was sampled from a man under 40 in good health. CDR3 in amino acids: CASSVSSGPGYGYTF. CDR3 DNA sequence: TGTGCCAGCAGCGTATCATCGGGGCCCGGTTATGGCTACACCTTC.